The 12 T cell receptor beta chains reported below all come from one sample, sequenced in a study of low-dose radiotherapy and immunotherapy resistance in tumors. Alpha- and beta-chain coverage of first-strand cDNA came from TRAV- and TRBV-specific primers. Both a constant-region primer and a V-primer adapter served to amplify TCRs across roughly 20 PCR cycles. TCRdb itself ran the reads through MiXCR, one entry per CDR3 protein. The sample records 100,000 or so distinct CDR3 sequences, roughly 9% being singletons. As to time point: before trial treatment. The specimen comprised PBMCs, sampled before treatment. The receptor source for this set is a male donor with prostate cancer.

This clonotype was seen many times. The genes are TRBV4-2 and TRBJ2-1; TRBD2 matches 7 bases. The V gene's germline CDR1 is LGHNA and CDR2 YNFKEQ. With 4 bases clipped from V and 6 bases from J, the junction kept 9 bases outside the gene matches. The CDR3 sequence is 15 residues long. CDR3 region: CASSPSREISNEQFF. The CDR3 DNA sequence: TGTGCCAGCAGCCCCTCGCGGGAGATTAGCAATGAGCAGTTCTTC.

To note about this clonotype: This may arise from a read error, as a much more abundant clone is one base away. The CDR3 DNA reads TGTGCCAGCGGCCTGGGACAGCTTGACAATGAGCAGTTCTTC. Translation: CASGLGQLDNEQFF. The gene calls are TRBV12-3 or TRBV12-4 and TRBJ2-1; 7 positions match TRBD1. J gave up 5 bases and V 8 bases, and 9 bases lay outside the gene matches. The CDR3 runs 14 residues.

In its sample, this clonotype was seen many times. This chain joins TRBV6-2 or TRBV6-3 and TRBJ2-3; D is unresolved. From germline, CDR1 is MNHEY and CDR2 SVGEGT. CDR3 length: 15 amino acids. The ends were cut back, 5 bases at V and 2 bases at J, with 14 bases in the middle. CDR3 sequence reads: CASSPEARYTDTQYF. Written as DNA, the CDR3 is TGTGCCAGCAGTCCCGAGGCCCGCTACACAGATACGCAGTATTTT.

This clonotype was recorded many times. CDR3 residues: CASSQAPNYGYTF. DNA for the CDR3: TGTGCCAGCAGCCAAGCGCCCAACTATGGCTACACCTTC. The chain is built from TRBV14 and TRBJ1-2; no reliable D call. The germline V gene has CDR1 SGHDN and CDR2 FVKESK. This CDR3 is built from 13 residues. V lost 1 base, J lost 2 bases, and 5 bases lay in between.

This clonotype was seen ten or more times. The rearrangement links TRBV7-2 to TRBJ2-3, with D possibly TRBD1 on 6 matching bases. The CDR3 contains 13 residues. The V end was cut by 4 bases, the J end by 2 bases, with 7 bases between. In germline, CDR1 is SGHTA, CDR2 FQGNSA. Written as DNA, the CDR3 is TGTGCCAGCAGCTGGACAGCCACAGATACGCAGTATTTT. Its protein product is CASSWTATDTQYF.

This clonotype was counted many times. V is TRBV28 and J is TRBJ2-3, with 10 bases aligning to TRBD2. The V gene end was trimmed by 3 bases and the J gene end by 1 base; junction bases not matched to a gene: 1. The CDR3 contains 15 residues. Germline assignment: CDR1 MDHEN and CDR2 SYDVKM. CDR3 sequence reads: CASSFLAGGTDTQYF. CDR3 bases: TGTGCCAGCAGTTTCCTAGCGGGAGGCACAGATACGCAGTATTTT.

This clonotype was seen at least ten times. The genes are TRBV30 and TRBJ2-3; D may be TRBD1 (5 bases). Germline CDR1 reads GTSNPN; CDR2 reads SVGIG (reference sequence). The CDR3 runs 14 residues. V dropped 2 bases and J dropped 1 base, with 10 bases sitting between them. For the CDR3, the DNA is TGTGCCTGGAGTCCTGGACACCGCACAGATACGCAGTATTTT. This encodes CAWSPGHRTDTQYF.

This clonotype was counted at least ten times. The V gene is TRBV2, the J gene TRBJ2-1; TRBD1 matches 7 bases. J lost 9 bases, V lost 6 bases, and 8 bases had no gene match. CDR1 SNHLY and CDR2 FYNNEI come from the germline V gene. This CDR3 is built from 13 residues. CDR3 DNA: TGTGCCAGCAGCCCACGACAGGGCGGTGAGCAGTTCTTC. This sequence encodes CASSPRQGGEQFF. The whole variable domain, filled in from reference TRBV2 and TRBJ2-1, reads EPEVTQTPSHQVTQMGQEVILRCVPISNHLYFYWYRQILGQKVEFLVSFYNNEISEKSEIFDDQFSVERPDGSNFTLKIRSTKLEDSAMYFCASSPRQGGEQFFGPGTRLTVL.

The sample holds many counts of this clonotype. The V and J genes are TRBV9 and TRBJ2-5; D gene ambiguous. CDR1 and CDR2 from the germline V gene are SGDLS and YYNGEE. V lost 1 base and J lost 3, with 7 bases in between. This CDR3 has 13 amino acids. CDR3 coding DNA: TGTGCCAGCAGCGTAACTGAAGAAGAGACCCAGTACTTC. This encodes CASSVTEEETQYF.

This clonotype has ten or more counts. The rearrangement joins TRBV6-5 to TRBJ2-3; D is unresolved. Trimming cost V 2 bases and J 0 bases, with 6 bases left between them. Germline V lookup: CDR1 MNHEY, CDR2 SVGAGI. The CDR3 extends over 14 amino acids. The DNA for the CDR3 is TGTGCCAGCAGTTACGACCTCAGCACAGATACGCAGTATTTT. Its translation: CASSYDLSTDTQYF.

The sample holds a few counts of this clonotype. The chain couples TRBV9 to TRBJ2-2; D perhaps matches TRBD2 (6 bases). Germline V gene sequence: CDR1 SGDLS, CDR2 YYNGEE. The CDR3 is 16 residues long. Trimming took 0 bases from V and 3 from J, leaving 12 bases between them. Here the CDR3 DNA reads TGTGCCAGCAGCGTAGATGGGGGGAAGCACACCGGGGAGCTGTTTTTT. Encoded protein: CASSVDGGKHTGELFF.

This clonotype showed up just a few times. V is TRBV7-2 and J is TRBJ2-7; possibly TRBD2 for D (6 bases). Per the germline V gene, CDR1 is SGHTA and CDR2 is FQGNSA. This CDR3 comprises 15 residues. Between the trimmed V and J ends, which lost 5 bases and 0 bases, there was a span of 14 bases. The CDR3 region has the DNA TGTGCCAGCAGCCTCACCGGGACTGGCTCCTACGAGCAGTACTTC. It is translated as CASSLTGTGSYEQYF.